This T cell receptor beta chain was identified in a study of blood T cell repertoires in COVID-19. Whole-study context: Acute-phase and convalescent COVID-19 samples originated in the United States, Italy and Spain. In each case, the material was cDNA or gDNA derived from T cells, B-cell-depleted T cells, or PBMCs.

In the original processing: Amplification with reference gene primers provided the estimates of nucleated cell counts. Some clones are missing from TCRdb's copy, which holds only in-frame ones; the method was immunoSEQ multiplex PCR. V and J calls plus clone size are reproduced from that table; the DNA served to infer D and trimming. The profile covers approximately 75,000 clones, with roughly 80% appearing a single time and over 7.5% taken by the ten largest. Trimming took 11 bases from V and 1 from J; bases not matched to a gene: 16. Germline CDR1 LNHDA, CDR2 SQIVND (reference sequence). The CDR3 length is 17 residues.

Material for sequencing was peripheral blood. This receptor was taken from a woman of 80 years or more with acute or convalescent COVID-19. The chain carries TRBV19 and TRBJ1-1; 10 nucleotides agree with TRBD1. The CDR3 loop reads CACSTFDRGHENTEAFF. In DNA, the CDR3 is TGTGCCTGTTCCACCTTTGACAGGGGGCACGAGAACACTGAAGCTTTCTTT. The variable domain in full, completed from reference TRBV19 and TRBJ1-1, reads DGGITQSPKYLFRKEGQNVTLSCEQNLNHDAMYWYRQDPGQGLRLIYYSQIVNDFQKGDIAEGYSVSREKKESFPLTVTSAQKNPTAFYLCACSTFDRGHENTEAFFGQGTRLTVV.